A selection of T cell receptor beta chains follows, all from one sample in a study of T-cell reconstitution after alpha-beta-depleted transplantation in children. TCRdb fed the PCR reads into MiXCR, producing one record per CDR3 protein. This sample has a few hundred thousand distinct CDR3 sequences; 20% to 30% occur once, and the top ten carry about a third. The source material was PBMCs, sampled before TCRalphabeta/CD19-depleted stem cell transplant. Source of these receptors: a boy in the first two years of life with Wiskott-Aldrich syndrome, due to receive a stem cell transplant. Both conserved end residues are part of each CDR3. A D gene is named only where the DNA matches it firmly. Where a row states a size, it is once, few, many or the class of an expanded clone; other rows omit it.

D gene	V gene	clone size	J gene	CDR3 DNA	CDR3 protein
-	TRBV29-1	few	TRBJ1-2	TGCAGCGTTGAGGCCAGCTATGGCTACACCTTC	CSVEASYGYTF
TRBD2	TRBV4-1	-	TRBJ2-3	TGCGCCAGCAGCCAAGGTTGGGGGGGTGGCACAGATACGCAGTATTTT	CASSQGWGGGTDTQYF
-	TRBV18	-	TRBJ1-1	TGTGCCAGCTCACCACATAAGGACACTGAAGCTTTCTTT	CASSPHKDTEAFF
-	TRBV12-3/TRBV12-4	few	TRBJ1-5	TGTGCCAGCAGTTGGGGTGCGGTGGCCCAGCATTTT	CASSWGAVAQHF
-	TRBV5-1	-	TRBJ2-7	TGCGCCAGCAGCTTTGGGGCTAGCCCTTACGAGCAGTACTTC	CASSFGASPYEQYF
TRBD1	TRBV5-1	many	TRBJ2-1	TGCGCCAGCAGCTTGGTCAGGGGGAGTTCCTACAATGAGCAGTTCTTC	CASSLVRGSSYNEQFF
TRBD2	TRBV5-1	-	TRBJ2-1	TGCGCCAGCAGCTTCAGCGGGAGGTTCAGCGATGAGCAGTTCTTC	CASSFSGRFSDEQFF
TRBD2	TRBV5-1	few	TRBJ2-3	TGCGCCAGCAAGAGTCTAGCGGGGGTCACAGATACGCAGTATTTT	CASKSLAGVTDTQYF
-	TRBV5-1	few	TRBJ2-2	TGCGCCACTCGGGACACCCCGAACACCGGGGAGCTGTTTTTT	CATRDTPNTGELFF
TRBD2	TRBV5-1	-	TRBJ2-3	TGCGCCAGCAGCCCTGGGGCGGGAGGCCTCACAGATACGCAGTATTTT	CASSPGAGGLTDTQYF
-	TRBV7-9	few	TRBJ2-2	TGTGCCAGCAGCTTAATGGCGGGCACCGGGGAGCTGTTTTTT	CASSLMAGTGELFF
TRBD2	TRBV20-1	-	TRBJ2-1	TGCAGTGCTCCTAAGATAGCGGGAGACAATGAGCAGTTCTTC	CSAPKIAGDNEQFF
TRBD2	TRBV7-2	few	TRBJ2-7	TGTGCCAGCAGCTTAGGACTAGCGGAATCCTACGAGCAGTACTTC	CASSLGLAESYEQYF
TRBD2	TRBV15	-	TRBJ2-2	TGTGCCACCAGCAGAGTTAGCGGGAGGGCCTCCGGGGAGCTGTTTTTT	CATSRVSGRASGELFF
TRBD1	TRBV24-1	few	TRBJ2-5	TGTGCCACTAACCCGGGACAGGGTTGTTCTAGGTACCAAGAGACCCAGTACTTC	CATNPGQGCSRYQETQYF
TRBD2	TRBV20-1	-	TRBJ2-5	TGCAGTGCTAGAGAACTAGCGGGAGGCCAAGAGACCCAGTACTTC	CSARELAGGQETQYF
TRBD2	TRBV5-1	-	TRBJ2-5	TGCGCCAGCAGCTTGTTGGCTAGCGGGAGGGAGACCCAGTACTTC	CASSLLASGRETQYF
-	TRBV10-1	-	TRBJ2-2	TGCGCCAGCAGTGATTGGGGATCGAACACCGGGGAGCTGTTTTTT	CASSDWGSNTGELFF
-	TRBV7-9	-	TRBJ2-7	TGTGCCAGCAGCTTAGCAAATCCCACCGACAAGCTGTACTTC	CASSLANPTDKLYF
-	TRBV12-3/TRBV12-4	few	TRBJ1-1	TGTGCCAGCAGAATACAGGGTTATGTCACTGAAGCTTTCTTT	CASRIQGYVTEAFF